The rows below give T cell receptor beta chains drawn from one sample of a study of cytomegalovirus exposure and HLA in healthy donors. Repertoires were generated with immunoSEQ multiplex PCR, while TCRdb's copy carries only in-frame clones and drops some. The table includes some 180,000 clones, 70% to 90% detected once. Sequencing used PBMCs. The receptors were sampled from a man aged 25 to 45 in good health and CMV-seropositive. Both conserved end residues are part of each CDR3. D genes are given only for firm matches. Part of the rows lack a size; the others show once, few, many or a class for expanded clones.

-	-	TRBV7-3	TRBJ1-3	TGTGCCAGCAGCTTAGTGGGAGGGTCCGGAAACACCATATATTTT	CASSLVGGSGNTIYF
-	-	TRBV19	TRBJ2-5	TGTGCCAGTAGTAAGCCCGGCGCCTCTACAGGGATACAGACCCAGTACTTC	CASSKPGASTGIQTQYF
-	-	TRBV7-9	TRBJ1-5	TGTTCCAGCAGCGGCGACGGGTTCAATCAGCCCCAGCATTTT	CSSSGDGFNQPQHF
once	TRBD1	TRBV5-1	TRBJ1-2	TGCGCCAGCAGCCAAGGGACAGGGGATGGCTACACCTTC	CASSQGTGDGYTF
few	TRBD2	TRBV5-1	TRBJ2-5	TGCGCCAGCAGCTTGTCGGGGGGGGAAGGGAAAGAGACCCAGTACTTC	CASSLSGGEGKETQYF
-	TRBD1	TRBV28	TRBJ2-7	TGTGCCAGCAGAGTGCCCTATACAGGGGGCTACGAGCAGTACTTC	CASRVPYTGGYEQYF
once	-	TRBV18	TRBJ1-1	TGTGCCAGCTCACCAACCCCGGGGAGGACTAACACTGAAGCTTTCTTT	CASSPTPGRTNTEAFF
-	TRBD1	TRBV9	TRBJ1-1	TGTGCCAGCAGCGTAGTAGCAGACCCCTCCAGGGGGCTAATCAAGAACACTGAAGCTTTCTTT	CASSVVADPSRGLIKNTEAFF
once	-	TRBV29-1	TRBJ2-1	TGCAGCGTTTTTTTAAGGCCCGGGGTCAATGAGCAGTTCTTC	CSVFLRPGVNEQFF
-	TRBD2	TRBV5-8	TRBJ2-1	TGTGCCAGCAGCTGGGGACTAGCGGGGGTTGGATGGGATGAGCAGTTCTTC	CASSWGLAGVGWDEQFF
few	TRBD2	TRBV5-1	TRBJ2-7	TGCGCCAGCAGCTTGGAACTAGCGGGAGTTCGTGAGCAGTACTTC	CASSLELAGVREQYF
-	TRBD2	TRBV9	TRBJ2-3	TGTGCCAGCAGCGTAACGCTAGCGGGGGCTAGCACAGATACGCAGTATTTT	CASSVTLAGASTDTQYF
-	TRBD1	TRBV7-2	TRBJ2-1	TGTGCCAGCAGCTGGAAGCTCCGGGACAGGGCGTTCTTC	CASSWKLRDRAFF
once	-	TRBV5-5	TRBJ2-3	TGTGCCAGCAGCTTTCGACTGCCCACAGATACGCAGTATTTT	CASSFRLPTDTQYF
-	TRBD2	TRBV5-1	TRBJ2-2	TGCGCCAGCAGCTTGCCTAGCGGGAGTCGCACCGGGGAGCTGTTTTTT	CASSLPSGSRTGELFF
-	TRBD1	TRBV7-9	TRBJ1-1	TGTGCCAGCAGCTTAGGTGGGACAGGGGGGAACGCTGAAGCTTTCTTT	CASSLGGTGGNAEAFF
-	-	TRBV5-1	TRBJ1-1	TGCGCCAGCAGCTTTATGGCGCAGACAAGTAACACTGAAGCTTTCTTT	CASSFMAQTSNTEAFF
-	TRBD1	TRBV12-5	TRBJ1-1	TGTGCTAGTGCCACCAACAGGGGGGACACTGAAGCTTTCTTT	CASATNRGDTEAFF
-	TRBD1	TRBV19	TRBJ1-2	TGTGCCAGTAGAAAGGGGGCGGATGGCTACACCTTC	CASRKGADGYTF
-	-	TRBV4-2	TRBJ2-1	TGTGCCAGCAGCCAAGATCAGGCACTAGCCTACAATGAGCAGTTCTTC	CASSQDQALAYNEQFF
-	TRBD1	TRBV7-8	TRBJ2-3	TGTGCCAGCAGCTTAGACCGGGACAGAAGGGCAGATACGCAGTATTTT	CASSLDRDRRADTQYF
once	-	TRBV14	TRBJ2-7	TGTGCCAGCAGCCAACAGGGGTACGAGCAGTACTTC	CASSQQGYEQYF
-	-	TRBV7-9	TRBJ1-5	TGTGCCAGCAGCTTGGGGGGGGGCCGGCAGCCCCAGCATTTT	CASSLGGGRQPQHF
-	-	TRBV4-1	TRBJ2-5	TGCGCCAGCAGCCACAATTATTGGTCGGTGGAGACCCAGTACTTC	CASSHNYWSVETQYF
-	TRBD2	TRBV7-2	TRBJ2-7	TGTGCCAGCAGCAACCCGGGACTAGTGGGTGAGCAGTACTTC	CASSNPGLVGEQYF
-	TRBD1	TRBV11-3	TRBJ2-6	TGTGCCAGCAGCTCTTCCAGGGGGCCTGGGGCCAACGTCCTGACTTTC	CASSSSRGPGANVLTF
few	-	TRBV4-3	TRBJ1-1	TGCGCCAGCAGCCAAGATCGACAGAGTAACACTGAAGCTTTCTTT	CASSQDRQSNTEAFF
-	-	TRBV20-1	TRBJ2-7	TGCAGTGCCTCCGCGGGCTACGAGCAGTACTTC	CSASAGYEQYF
-	-	TRBV19	TRBJ2-7	TGTGCCAGTCGTCCGCAGGGTTCCTACGAGCAGTACTTC	CASRPQGSYEQYF
-	TRBD1	TRBV19	TRBJ1-2	TGTGCCAGTAGTTCCGAGGGGGCGTATGGCTACACCTTC	CASSSEGAYGYTF
-	TRBD1	TRBV7-8	TRBJ2-5	TGTGCCAGCAGTCGGGACAGACAAGAGACCCAGTACTTC	CASSRDRQETQYF
-	-	TRBV7-9	TRBJ2-7	TGTGCCAGCAGCTTAGGGTCCCTGAGGGAGCAGTACTTC	CASSLGSLREQYF
-	-	TRBV25-1	TRBJ2-3	TGTGCCAGCAGTGATCCAAAGGGGTCATCAGATACGCAGTATTTT	CASSDPKGSSDTQYF
-	TRBD2	TRBV19	TRBJ2-1	TGTGCCAGTAGTATAGGGCTAGCGGCCAATGAGCAGTTCTTC	CASSIGLAANEQFF
-	-	TRBV5-4	TRBJ2-1	TGTGCCAGCAGCTCCACCCTGATCGCGGGATTAAACTACAATGAGCAGTTCTTC	CASSSTLIAGLNYNEQFF
once	TRBD2	TRBV6-1	TRBJ2-3	TGTGCCAGCAGTGGCGAGGGGACTAGCGGGGGCGAAAATACGCAGTATTTT	CASSGEGTSGGENTQYF
few	-	TRBV4-3	TRBJ2-7	TGCGCCAGCAGCCAAGATCAAGCAGGGGGGTACGAGCAGTACTTC	CASSQDQAGGYEQYF
-	TRBD1	TRBV19	TRBJ1-2	TGTGCCAGTAGTTCCGGGACAGGGGGTGGCTACACCTTC	CASSSGTGGGYTF
once	-	TRBV6-6	TRBJ2-3	TGTGCCACCCTCCGGGATACGCAGTATTTT	CATLRDTQYF
-	TRBD2	TRBV7-2	TRBJ2-1	TGTGCCAGCGGCAAAACTAGCGCTACCTACAATGAGCAGTTCTTC	CASGKTSATYNEQFF
-	TRBD1	TRBV6-5	TRBJ1-4	TGTGCCAGCAGTGGACAGGCCAATGAAAAACTGTTTTTT	CASSGQANEKLFF
-	TRBD1	TRBV4-3	TRBJ2-1	TGCGCCAGCAGCCAAGGGACAGGGTCCAATGAGCAGTTCTTC	CASSQGTGSNEQFF